These 20 T cell receptor beta chains were all obtained from the same sample, sequenced in a study of blood T cell repertoires in COVID-19. Using immunoSEQ multiplex PCR, the repertoire was profiled, and TCRdb retains in-frame clones only, with some absent. The table lists hundreds of thousands of clones, around 87% of them singletons, with about 1.2% in the top ten. The sequenced sample consisted of peripheral blood. The receptors were sampled from a man aged 70 or older with acute or convalescent COVID-19.

The V gene is TRBV7-9, the J gene TRBJ2-7; D might be TRBD2 (7 bases). V shed 0 bases and J shed 5 bases, with 11 bases lying between them. The CDR3 spans 14 residues. Germline values: CDR1 SEHNR, CDR2 FQNEAQ (reference sequence). CDR3 residues: CASSLATGRDEQYF. As DNA, the CDR3 is TGTGCCAGCAGCTTAGCAACAGGGAGGGACGAGCAGTACTTC.

Here the CDR3 DNA reads TGTGCCAGCAGTTTGTCGCGGGATCAGCCCCAGCATTTT. Its translation is CASSLSRDQPQHF. V and J are TRBV12-3 or TRBV12-4 and TRBJ1-5; D remains unclear. This CDR3 is built from 13 residues. Trimming left V 3 bases short and J 5 bases short, with 8 bases between.

V is TRBV19 and J is TRBJ1-2; 9 bases match TRBD1. The V and J ends lost 6 bases and 8 bases, in that order; junction bases with no gene match: 13. Germline V lookup: CDR1 LNHDA, CDR2 SQIVND (reference sequence). CDR3 size: 15 residues. The CDR3 nucleotides are TGTGCCAGTAGGAGGACAGGGGACCCCGGGGGGGGCTACACCTTC. The encoded protein is CASRRTGDPGGGYTF.

V usage is TRBV6-4 and J usage is TRBJ2-1; 10 nucleotides align to TRBD2. Germline CDR1 MRHNA, CDR2 SNTAGT. V dropped 6 bases and J dropped 10; count of bases not matched to a gene: 9. The CDR3 extends over 14 amino acids. CDR3 DNA: TGTGCCAGCAGCCCTCAGCGGGAGGGCCGCGAGCAGTTCTTC. This sequence encodes CASSPQREGREQFF.

The chain uses TRBV7-9 and TRBJ1-6; D perhaps matches TRBD1 (6 bases). Between the trimmed V and J ends, which lost 4 bases and 0 bases, there was a span of 10 bases. Germline CDR1 is SEHNR and CDR2 is FQNEAQ (reference sequence). The length of the CDR3 is 16 residues. As DNA, the CDR3 is TGTGCCAGCAGCTCACAGGGCAACTCCTATAATTCACCCCTCCACTTT. This gives the protein CASSSQGNSYNSPLHF. Based on the CDR3 plus reference TRBV7-9 and TRBJ1-6, the full variable domain is DTGVSQNPRHKITKRGQNVTFRCDPISEHNRLYWYRQTLGQGPEFLTYFQNEAQLEKSRLLSDRFSAERPKGSFSTLEIQRTEQGDSAMYLCASSSQGNSYNSPLHFGNGTRLTVT.

This chain links TRBV29-1 with TRBJ2-7, with unresolved D. This CDR3 contains 11 residues. CDR1 and CDR2 (germline): SQVTM, ANQGSEA. With 4 bases removed from V and 2 bases from J, the gap between germline ends came to 6 bases. The CDR3 loop reads CSVGQTYEQYF. As DNA, the CDR3 is TGCAGCGTTGGGCAGACCTACGAGCAGTACTTC.

The J gene is TRBJ2-7, the V gene TRBV7-9, with 8 bases identical to TRBD1. V shed 5 bases and J 4 bases; nucleotides not matched to a gene: 10. Germline V gene lookup returns CDR1 SEHNR and CDR2 FQNEAQ (reference sequence). CDR3 length: 15 amino acids. DNA for the CDR3: TGTGCCAGCAGCCCCCGACAGGGGAACCGTTACGAGCAGTACTTC. Its translation is CASSPRQGNRYEQYF. The full variable domain, rest sourced from reference TRBV7-9 and TRBJ2-7, is DTGVSQNPRHKITKRGQNVTFRCDPISEHNRLYWYRQTLGQGPEFLTYFQNEAQLEKSRLLSDRFSAERPKGSFSTLEIQRTEQGDSAMYLCASSPRQGNRYEQYFGPGTRLTVT.

The chain carries TRBV2 and TRBJ2-5; TRBD1 matches at 7 bases. The V and J ends lost 6 bases and 0 bases, in that order; junction bases with no gene match: 7. This CDR3 region has 15 residues. Germline assignment: CDR1 SNHLY and CDR2 FYNNEI. CDR3 residues: CASSQQGNYQETQYF. CDR3 in DNA: TGTGCCAGCAGCCAACAGGGGAATTACCAAGAGACCCAGTACTTC.

Here the CDR3 reads CASSSAGPGTDTQYF. CDR3 nucleotide sequence: TGTGCCAGCAGCTCGGCGGGACCTGGCACAGATACGCAGTATTTT. The genes are TRBV7-3 and TRBJ2-3; weak D call: TRBD2 (6 bases). V was trimmed by 4 bases and J by 1 base, leaving 12 bases between them. Germline loops: CDR1 SGHTA, CDR2 FQGTGA. The CDR3 loop spans 15 amino acids.

The table lists this clone with a count of one. The chain employs TRBV5-1 and TRBJ2-3; 10 bases fit TRBD2. The CDR3 is 17 residues long. V trimming: 0 bases; J trimming: 5 bases; junction bases outside the gene matches: 9. Germline V gene sequence: CDR1 SGHRS, CDR2 YFSETQ. CDR3 DNA sequence: TGCGCCAGCAGCTTGGGGGCTAGCGGGAGAAAGGGAGATACGCAGTATTTT. It yields the protein CASSLGASGRKGDTQYF.

This rearrangement joins TRBV5-4 to TRBJ2-3; D possibly corresponds to TRBD1 (6 bases). The CDR3 has 16 residues. The V end lost 6 bases, the J end lost 2 bases, and 19 bases lay between the germline ends. CDR1 and CDR2 (germline): SGHNT, YYREEE (reference sequence). The CDR3: CASTKGGSSVTDTQYF. CDR3 sequence (DNA): TGTGCCAGCACGAAAGGGGGTAGTTCCGTCACAGATACGCAGTATTTT.

The V and J genes are TRBV25-1 and TRBJ1-1; D remains ambiguous. The CDR3 covers 15 residues. The V gene lost 3 bases and the J gene lost 3 bases, with 14 bases spanning the gap. Germline V CDR1 and CDR2: MGHDK, SYGVNS. The DNA for the CDR3 is TGTGCCAGCAGTGACGGAGCCCTAATGGACACTGAAGCTTTCTTT. Translated: CASSDGALMDTEAFF.

The V call is TRBV18, the J call TRBJ2-1, with 7 nucleotides matching TRBD1. The CDR3 contains 14 residues. V lost 8 bases to trimming and J lost 1 base; unmatched junction nucleotides: 5. Germline lookup yields CDR1 KGHSH and CDR2 LQKENI. CDR3 in DNA: TGTGCCAGCCGACAGGGAAGGTCCTACAATGAGCAGTTCTTC. Amino acids: CASRQGRSYNEQFF.

V gene TRBV11-3 combines with J gene TRBJ1-2; 9 bases map to TRBD1. The V segment lost 5 bases and the J segment 4 bases; nucleotides outside the gene matches: 2. In germline, CDR1 is SGHNT, CDR2 YENEEA. The CDR3 contains 13 residues. CDR3 region: CASSATGGYGYTF. CDR3 bases: TGTGCCAGCAGCGCGACAGGGGGCTATGGCTACACCTTC.

The chain combines TRBV2 with TRBJ2-7; D possibly corresponds to TRBD2 (5 bases). Trimming left V 4 bases short and J 7 bases short, with 14 bases between. There are 13 residues in the CDR3. The germline V gene encodes CDR1 SNHLY and CDR2 FYNNEI. The CDR3 spells CASSGERTGEQYF. In DNA, the CDR3 is TGTGCCAGCAGTGGGGAGCGGACGGGGGAGCAGTACTTC.

The chain's CDR3 is CASSLTVEGSIQYF. The CDR3 bases are TGTGCCAGCAGCTTGACGGTGGAGGGTTCCATTCAGTACTTC. The chain is built from TRBV7-2 and TRBJ2-4, with D possibly TRBD2 on 6 matching bases. The CDR3 runs 14 residues. CDR1 is SGHTA and CDR2 is FQGNSA in the germline V gene. V lost 3 bases and J 9 bases, leaving 15 bases between the germline ends.

In this sample, this clone turned up once. This chain joins TRBV28 and TRBJ2-1; D gene ambiguous. The V gene lost 6 bases and the J gene lost 8 bases, with 11 bases spanning the gap. In germline, CDR1 is MDHEN, CDR2 SYDVKM. The CDR3 runs 12 residues. CDR3 nucleotides: TGTGCCAGCAGCCAACTGCTGGATGAGCAGTTCTTC. It yields the protein CASSQLLDEQFF.

The chain links TRBV11-3 to TRBJ2-5, with TRBD1 matching over 7 bases. Germline values: CDR1 SGHNT, CDR2 YENEEA. Losses at the gene ends were 5 bases for V and 0 bases for J; bases not matched to a gene: 6. The CDR3 length is 15 residues. In DNA, the CDR3 is TGTGCCAGCAGCCAACAGACAGGGCACCAAGAGACCCAGTACTTC. As protein: CASSQQTGHQETQYF.

The J gene is TRBJ1-2, the V gene TRBV28, with TRBD1 as a possible D gene (5 bases). CDR3 size: 15 residues. V was pared by 2 bases and J by 5 bases, with 15 bases between. CDR1 and CDR2 from the germline V gene are MDHEN and SYDVKM. This chain's CDR3 is CASSLAGEGNYGYTF. CDR3 nucleotide sequence: TGTGCCAGCAGTTTAGCGGGAGAGGGGAATTATGGCTACACCTTC.

As to this clone: The sample has other DNA sequences that encode this CDR3 too. V usage is TRBV19 and J usage is TRBJ2-2; 8 positions agree with TRBD1. This CDR3 region has 13 residues. V dropped 8 bases and J dropped 2; count of bases not matched to a gene: 1. CDR1 is LNHDA, CDR2 SQIVND, per germline (reference sequence). CDR3 DNA: TGTGCCAGTGGACAGGGCAACACCGGGGAGCTGTTTTTT. This sequence encodes CASGQGNTGELFF.